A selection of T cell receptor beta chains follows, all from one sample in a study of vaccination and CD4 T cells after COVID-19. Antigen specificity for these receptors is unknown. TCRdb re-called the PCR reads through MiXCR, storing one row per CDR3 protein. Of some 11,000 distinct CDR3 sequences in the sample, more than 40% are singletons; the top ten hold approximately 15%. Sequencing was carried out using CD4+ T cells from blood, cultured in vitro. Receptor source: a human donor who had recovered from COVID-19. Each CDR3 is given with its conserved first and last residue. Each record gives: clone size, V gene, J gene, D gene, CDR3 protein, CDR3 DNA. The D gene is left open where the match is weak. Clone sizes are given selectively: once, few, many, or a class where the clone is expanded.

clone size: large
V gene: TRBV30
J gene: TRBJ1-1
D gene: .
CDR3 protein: CAWSVPGEGTEAFF
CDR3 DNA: TGTGCCTGGAGTGTTCCAGGGGAAGGGACTGAAGCTTTCTTT

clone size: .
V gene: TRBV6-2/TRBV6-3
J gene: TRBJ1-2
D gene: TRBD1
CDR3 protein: CASRGTGDPYGYTF
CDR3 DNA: TGTGCCAGCAGGGGGACAGGGGACCCCTATGGCTACACCTTC

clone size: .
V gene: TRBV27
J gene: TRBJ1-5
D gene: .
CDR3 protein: CASSLRGGTVNQPQHF
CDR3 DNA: TGTGCCAGCAGTCTACGTGGGGGGACGGTCAATCAGCCCCAGCATTTT

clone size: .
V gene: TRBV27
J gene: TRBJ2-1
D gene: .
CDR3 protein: CASSREMKSYNEQFF
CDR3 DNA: TGTGCCAGCAGTCGAGAAATGAAGTCCTACAATGAGCAGTTCTTC

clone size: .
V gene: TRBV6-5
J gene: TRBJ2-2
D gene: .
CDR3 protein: CASSYSRPLDTGELFF
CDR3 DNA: TGTGCCAGCAGTTACTCCCGGCCCCTCGACACCGGGGAGCTGTTTTTT

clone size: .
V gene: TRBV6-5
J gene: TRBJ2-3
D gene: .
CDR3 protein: CASSYSNTDYGTQYF
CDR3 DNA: TGTGCCAGCAGTTACTCTAACACAGATTATGGGACGCAGTATTTT

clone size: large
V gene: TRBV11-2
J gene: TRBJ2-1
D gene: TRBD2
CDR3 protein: CASSLLLAGGAHEQFF
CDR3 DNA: TGTGCCAGCAGCTTACTACTAGCGGGGGGGGCCCATGAGCAGTTCTTC

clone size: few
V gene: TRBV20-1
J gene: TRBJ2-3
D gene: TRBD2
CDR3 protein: CSARDSLAGGRDTQYF
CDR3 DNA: TGCAGTGCTAGAGATTCACTAGCGGGAGGGAGGGATACGCAGTATTTT

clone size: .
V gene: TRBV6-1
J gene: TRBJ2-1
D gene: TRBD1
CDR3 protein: CASSPQGAGLGTLNEQFF
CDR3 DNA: TGTGCCAGCAGCCCACAGGGGGCCGGGCTGGGTACCCTAAATGAGCAGTTCTTC

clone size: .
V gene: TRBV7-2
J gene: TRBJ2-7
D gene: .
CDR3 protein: CASSLAGAYEQYF
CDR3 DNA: TGTGCCAGCAGCTTAGCCGGGGCCTACGAGCAGTACTTC

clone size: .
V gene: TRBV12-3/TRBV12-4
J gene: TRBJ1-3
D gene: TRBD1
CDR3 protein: CASSSQGQGADTIYF
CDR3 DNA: TGTGCCAGCAGTTCTCAGGGACAGGGGGCTGACACCATATATTTT

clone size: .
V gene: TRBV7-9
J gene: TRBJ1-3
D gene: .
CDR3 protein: CASSLGSWQGPGNTIYF
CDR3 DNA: TGTGCCAGCAGCTTAGGCTCCTGGCAGGGGCCTGGAAACACCATATATTTT

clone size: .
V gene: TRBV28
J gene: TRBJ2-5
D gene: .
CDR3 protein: CASNSVWNQETQYF
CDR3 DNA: TGTGCCAGCAATTCGGTGTGGAACCAAGAGACCCAGTACTTT

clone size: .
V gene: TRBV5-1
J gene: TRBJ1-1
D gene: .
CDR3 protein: CASSLLGEWNTEAFF
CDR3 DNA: TGCGCCAGCAGCTTGCTGGGGGAGTGGAACACTGAAGCTTTCTTT

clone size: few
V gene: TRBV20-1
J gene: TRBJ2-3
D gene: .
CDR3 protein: CSAPFSDTQYF
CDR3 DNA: TGCAGTGCTCCCTTCTCAGATACGCAGTATTTT

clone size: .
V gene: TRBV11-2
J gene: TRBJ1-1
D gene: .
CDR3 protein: CASSLANTEAFF
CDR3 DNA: TGTGCCAGCAGCTTAGCAAACACTGAAGCTTTCTTT

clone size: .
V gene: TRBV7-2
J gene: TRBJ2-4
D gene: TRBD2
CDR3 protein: CASSLGLAGGTNIQYF
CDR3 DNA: TGTGCCAGCAGCTTAGGACTAGCGGGAGGTACAAACATTCAGTACTTC

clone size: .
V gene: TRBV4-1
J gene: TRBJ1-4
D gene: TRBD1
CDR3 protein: CASSLDGTGGRKLFF
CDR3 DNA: TGCGCCAGCAGCTTAGATGGGACAGGGGGACGGAAACTGTTTTTT

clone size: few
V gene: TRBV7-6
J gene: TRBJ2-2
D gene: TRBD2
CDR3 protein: CASSALAGAVGELFF
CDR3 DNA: TGTGCTAGCAGCGCCCTAGCGGGAGCGGTCGGGGAGCTGTTTTTT

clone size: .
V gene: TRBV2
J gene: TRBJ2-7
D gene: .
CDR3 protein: CASSGVGGPSYEQYF
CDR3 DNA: TGTGCCAGCAGTGGGGTCGGGGGGCCCTCCTACGAGCAGTACTTC

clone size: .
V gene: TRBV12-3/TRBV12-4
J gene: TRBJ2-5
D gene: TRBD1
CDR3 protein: CASSPPGQGFETQYF
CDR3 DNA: TGTGCCAGCAGTCCACCGGGACAGGGATTCGAGACCCAGTACTTC

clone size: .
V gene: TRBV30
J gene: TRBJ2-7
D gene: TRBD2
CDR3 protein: CAWSVKGLASYEQYF
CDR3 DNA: TGTGCCTGGAGTGTAAAGGGACTAGCGTCCTACGAGCAGTACTTC

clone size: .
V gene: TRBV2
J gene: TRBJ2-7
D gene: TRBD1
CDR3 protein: CAAGTGRYEQYF
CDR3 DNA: TGTGCCGCTGGGACAGGGCGGTACGAGCAGTACTTC

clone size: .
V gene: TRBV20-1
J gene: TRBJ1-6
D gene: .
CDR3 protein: CSARFKTGPNSPLHF
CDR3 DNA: TGCAGTGCTCGATTCAAGACAGGACCGAATTCACCCCTCCACTTT

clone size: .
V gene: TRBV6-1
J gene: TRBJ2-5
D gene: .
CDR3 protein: CASSRQTGGRGETQYF
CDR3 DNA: TGTGCCAGCAGTCGCCAAACCGGGGGGCGCGGAGAGACCCAGTACTTC

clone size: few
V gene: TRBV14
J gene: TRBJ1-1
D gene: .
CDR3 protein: CASSQWRNTEAFF
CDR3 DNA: TGTGCCAGCAGCCAGTGGAGGAACACTGAAGCTTTCTTT

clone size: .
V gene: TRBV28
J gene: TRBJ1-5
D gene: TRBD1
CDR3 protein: CASSSSGTGFQPQHF
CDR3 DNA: TGTGCCAGCAGTTCCTCCGGGACAGGGTTTCAGCCCCAGCATTTT

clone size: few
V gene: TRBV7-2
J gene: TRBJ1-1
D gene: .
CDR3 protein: CASSLDGWNTEAFF
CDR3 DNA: TGTGCCAGCAGCTTAGACGGATGGAACACTGAAGCTTTCTTT

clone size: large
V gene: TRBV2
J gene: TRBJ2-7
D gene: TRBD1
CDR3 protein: CASSWTGGREQYF
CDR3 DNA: TGTGCCAGCAGTTGGACAGGTGGGCGGGAGCAGTACTTC